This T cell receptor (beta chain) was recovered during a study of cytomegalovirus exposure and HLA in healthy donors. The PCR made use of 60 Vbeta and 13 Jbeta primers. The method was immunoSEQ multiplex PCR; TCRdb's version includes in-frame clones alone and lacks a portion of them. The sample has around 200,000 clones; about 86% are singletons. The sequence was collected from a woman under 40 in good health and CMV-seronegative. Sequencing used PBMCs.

The chain's CDR3 is CASSVGVAGVGEQFF. For the CDR3, the DNA is TGTGCCAGCAGCGTAGGGGTAGCGGGAGTGGGAGAGCAGTTCTTC. This sequence joins TRBV9 and TRBJ2-1; TRBD2 matches 9 bases. CDR3 length equals 15 residues. The V segment lost 0 bases and the J segment 10 bases; nucleotides outside the gene matches: 8. CDR1 and CDR2 (germline): SGDLS, YYNGEE. Full variable domain (missing parts from reference TRBV9 and TRBJ2-1): DSGVTQTPKHLITATGQRVTLRCSPRSGDLSVYWYQQSLDQGLQFLIQYYNGEERAKGNILERFSAQQFPDLHSELNLSSLELGDSALYFCASSVGVAGVGEQFFGPGTRLTVL.